A selection of T cell receptor beta chains follows, all from one sample in a study of shared clonotypes between healthy human individuals. Here immunoSEQ multiplex PCR was the method, and the copy in TCRdb shows in-frame clones only, minus some. In the table there are some 2,500,000 clones, roughly 93% of which are singletons. The sample consisted of naive CD4+ T cells from PBMCs. The receptors come from a man between 18 and 29 years old in good health. Some clones in this sample may be carry-over from other donors' samples. Both conserved end residues are part of each CDR3. Each record gives: CDR3 DNA, CDR3 protein, CDR3 length, J gene, clone size, D gene, V gene. D genes are given only for firm matches. Clone size is shown for a subset of rows, as once, few, many or a class of expanded clone.

CDR3 DNA: TGTGCCAGCAGCCCCGTGACTAGAGATTACAATGAGCAGTTCTTC; CDR3 protein: CASSPVTRDYNEQFF; CDR3 length: 15; J gene: TRBJ2-1; clone size: .; D gene: .; V gene: TRBV28
CDR3 DNA: TGTGCCAGCAGCAGACAGGACACCGGGGAGCTGTTTTTT; CDR3 protein: CASSRQDTGELFF; CDR3 length: 13; J gene: TRBJ2-2; clone size: .; D gene: .; V gene: TRBV7-3
CDR3 DNA: TGTGCCAGCAGTTTAGGGGGCGGGGATGAGCAGTTCTTC; CDR3 protein: CASSLGGGDEQFF; CDR3 length: 13; J gene: TRBJ2-1; clone size: once; D gene: .; V gene: TRBV28
CDR3 DNA: TGCGCCAGCAGCCGAAGTAGGAATTCGGATACGCAGTATTTT; CDR3 protein: CASSRSRNSDTQYF; CDR3 length: 14; J gene: TRBJ2-3; clone size: .; D gene: .; V gene: TRBV5-1
CDR3 DNA: TGTGCCAGCAGTTTATTGGTCGCAGGGAACACTGAAGCTTTCTTT; CDR3 protein: CASSLLVAGNTEAFF; CDR3 length: 15; J gene: TRBJ1-1; clone size: .; D gene: .; V gene: TRBV27
CDR3 DNA: TGTGCCTCCTCTCAGAGCGATAGCAATCAGCCCCAGCATTTT; CDR3 protein: CASSQSDSNQPQHF; CDR3 length: 14; J gene: TRBJ1-5; clone size: .; D gene: .; V gene: TRBV10-3
CDR3 DNA: TGTGCCAGCAGCTTAGCTGGGACAGGGGGTGAAAAACTGTTTTTT; CDR3 protein: CASSLAGTGGEKLFF; CDR3 length: 15; J gene: TRBJ1-4; clone size: .; D gene: TRBD1; V gene: TRBV7-6
CDR3 DNA: TGTGCCAGCAGCCTGCAGGGGGATAGCAATCAGCCCCAGCATTTT; CDR3 protein: CASSLQGDSNQPQHF; CDR3 length: 15; J gene: TRBJ1-5; clone size: .; D gene: TRBD1; V gene: TRBV7-2
CDR3 DNA: TGTGCCAGCAGCTTAGAGGGGCCTCGGGCCGGGGAGCTGTTTTTT; CDR3 protein: CASSLEGPRAGELFF; CDR3 length: 15; J gene: TRBJ2-2; clone size: once; D gene: .; V gene: TRBV7-2
CDR3 DNA: TGTGCCAGCAGCGCACACCTCAGGGGAAGCAATCAGCCCCAGCATTTT; CDR3 protein: CASSAHLRGSNQPQHF; CDR3 length: 16; J gene: TRBJ1-5; clone size: .; D gene: .; V gene: TRBV7-2
CDR3 DNA: TGTGCCAGCAGCTACAGGGCGCTGAACACTGAAGCTTTCTTT; CDR3 protein: CASSYRALNTEAFF; CDR3 length: 14; J gene: TRBJ1-1; clone size: .; D gene: .; V gene: TRBV7-2
CDR3 DNA: TGCAGCGTTCAAGGGAGGCACGAGCAGTACTTC; CDR3 protein: CSVQGRHEQYF; CDR3 length: 11; J gene: TRBJ2-7; clone size: once; D gene: .; V gene: TRBV29-1
CDR3 DNA: TGTGCCAGCAGTTTCCCTCGGTCCCACGAGCAGTACTTC; CDR3 protein: CASSFPRSHEQYF; CDR3 length: 13; J gene: TRBJ2-7; clone size: .; D gene: .; V gene: TRBV28
CDR3 DNA: TGTGCCTGGAGTGTACTTTCCGAGCAGTACTTC; CDR3 protein: CAWSVLSEQYF; CDR3 length: 11; J gene: TRBJ2-7; clone size: .; D gene: .; V gene: TRBV30
CDR3 DNA: TGTGCCAGCAGCGGGGGGCCTGAGCTGTTTTTT; CDR3 protein: CASSGGPELFF; CDR3 length: 11; J gene: TRBJ2-2; clone size: .; D gene: .; V gene: TRBV7-3
CDR3 DNA: TGTGCCAGCAGGGGCTCCCTAGCAGAAGACTACAATGAGCAGTTCTTC; CDR3 protein: CASRGSLAEDYNEQFF; CDR3 length: 16; J gene: TRBJ2-1; clone size: .; D gene: .; V gene: TRBV2
CDR3 DNA: TGTGCCACTTTCTACCAAGAGACCCAGTACTTC; CDR3 protein: CATFYQETQYF; CDR3 length: 11; J gene: TRBJ2-5; clone size: .; D gene: .; V gene: TRBV7-3
CDR3 DNA: TGTGCCAGTAGTACCAGGGGGACTGAAGCTTTCTTT; CDR3 protein: CASSTRGTEAFF; CDR3 length: 12; J gene: TRBJ1-1; clone size: .; D gene: TRBD1; V gene: TRBV19
CDR3 DNA: TGCGCCAGCAGACCGACTAGCGGGGGGCCCTACAATGAGCAGTTCTTC; CDR3 protein: CASRPTSGGPYNEQFF; CDR3 length: 16; J gene: TRBJ2-1; clone size: .; D gene: TRBD2; V gene: TRBV5-1
CDR3 DNA: TGCGCCAGCAGCCGATTAATAGCGGGAGGGCAAGATACGCAGTATTTT; CDR3 protein: CASSRLIAGGQDTQYF; CDR3 length: 16; J gene: TRBJ2-3; clone size: .; D gene: TRBD2; V gene: TRBV4-1
CDR3 DNA: TGTGCCAGCTCGCACATGGGGCCGGGAGTAATGGATGAGCAGTTCTTC; CDR3 protein: CASSHMGPGVMDEQFF; CDR3 length: 16; J gene: TRBJ2-1; clone size: .; D gene: .; V gene: TRBV7-2
CDR3 DNA: TGTGCCAGCAGTCGACAGGGCGGGGACGAGCAGTACTTC; CDR3 protein: CASSRQGGDEQYF; CDR3 length: 13; J gene: TRBJ2-7; clone size: .; D gene: .; V gene: TRBV6-1
CDR3 DNA: TGTGCCAGCAGCTTTTCGGGTGGCAATCAGCCCCAGCATTTT; CDR3 protein: CASSFSGGNQPQHF; CDR3 length: 14; J gene: TRBJ1-5; clone size: .; D gene: .; V gene: TRBV5-5
CDR3 DNA: TGTGCCAGCAGTTTCTCTACTAGCGGGAGGTACACGCAGTATTTT; CDR3 protein: CASSFSTSGRYTQYF; CDR3 length: 15; J gene: TRBJ2-3; clone size: .; D gene: TRBD2; V gene: TRBV28
CDR3 DNA: TGTGCCAGCAGCTTAGCAGCGGCTACGTACGAGCAGTACTTC; CDR3 protein: CASSLAAATYEQYF; CDR3 length: 14; J gene: TRBJ2-7; clone size: once; D gene: .; V gene: TRBV7-2
CDR3 DNA: TGTGCCAGCAGTCCTCAGGGAGGGGTGAACACTGAAGCTTTCTTT; CDR3 protein: CASSPQGGVNTEAFF; CDR3 length: 15; J gene: TRBJ1-1; clone size: .; D gene: .; V gene: TRBV6-1
CDR3 DNA: TGTGCCAGCAGCTTAAGGGGAAGCTCCTACAATGAGCAGTTCTTC; CDR3 protein: CASSLRGSSYNEQFF; CDR3 length: 15; J gene: TRBJ2-1; clone size: .; D gene: .; V gene: TRBV7-3
CDR3 DNA: TGTGCCAGCAGCTCCCCTGCGGGAGATAACGAGCAGTACTTC; CDR3 protein: CASSSPAGDNEQYF; CDR3 length: 14; J gene: TRBJ2-7; clone size: .; D gene: TRBD2; V gene: TRBV7-6
CDR3 DNA: TGTGCCACCAGTATAGCTGCTATCTACAATGAGCAGTTCTTC; CDR3 protein: CATSIAAIYNEQFF; CDR3 length: 14; J gene: TRBJ2-1; clone size: .; D gene: .; V gene: TRBV15
CDR3 DNA: TGTGCCGCAAAGGAAGGGGGAGGGCCACTCGAGCAGTACTTC; CDR3 protein: CAAKEGGGPLEQYF; CDR3 length: 14; J gene: TRBJ2-7; clone size: .; D gene: .; V gene: TRBV6-1
CDR3 DNA: TGCGCCAGCAGCTTGGTTGGGGGGCTAGCAGAAGAGCAGTACTTC; CDR3 protein: CASSLVGGLAEEQYF; CDR3 length: 15; J gene: TRBJ2-7; clone size: .; D gene: .; V gene: TRBV5-1
CDR3 DNA: TGTGCCAGCAGCTTGGACTCCAATGAGCAGTTCTTC; CDR3 protein: CASSLDSNEQFF; CDR3 length: 12; J gene: TRBJ2-1; clone size: .; D gene: .; V gene: TRBV5-4
CDR3 DNA: TGTGCCAGCAGAGGTCCAAGCGGGAAAAGCTCCTACGAGCAGTACTTC; CDR3 protein: CASRGPSGKSSYEQYF; CDR3 length: 16; J gene: TRBJ2-7; clone size: .; D gene: TRBD2; V gene: TRBV28
CDR3 DNA: TGCGCCAGCAGACCACTGACAGGGGCGGGAGAGACCCAGTACTTC; CDR3 protein: CASRPLTGAGETQYF; CDR3 length: 15; J gene: TRBJ2-5; clone size: .; D gene: TRBD1; V gene: TRBV5-1
CDR3 DNA: TGTGCCACCAGCTCGCTCCTAGCGGGAGGGGTTTACAATGAGCAGTTCTTC; CDR3 protein: CATSSLLAGGVYNEQFF; CDR3 length: 17; J gene: TRBJ2-1; clone size: .; D gene: TRBD2; V gene: TRBV15
CDR3 DNA: TGCGCCAGCAGCTTGTATCCCGAGACCCAGTACTTC; CDR3 protein: CASSLYPETQYF; CDR3 length: 12; J gene: TRBJ2-5; clone size: .; D gene: .; V gene: TRBV5-1
CDR3 DNA: TGTGCCAGCAGCGGACAGGGGGGTCAGCCCCAGCATTTT; CDR3 protein: CASSGQGGQPQHF; CDR3 length: 13; J gene: TRBJ1-5; clone size: .; D gene: TRBD1; V gene: TRBV2
CDR3 DNA: TGTGCCAGCCGGCGGACAGGGGCCGAGTACGAGCAGTACTTC; CDR3 protein: CASRRTGAEYEQYF; CDR3 length: 14; J gene: TRBJ2-7; clone size: once; D gene: TRBD1; V gene: TRBV25-1
CDR3 DNA: TGTGCCTGGAACAGCCGAGGACTTAACTATGGCTACACCTTC; CDR3 protein: CAWNSRGLNYGYTF; CDR3 length: 14; J gene: TRBJ1-2; clone size: .; D gene: .; V gene: TRBV30
CDR3 DNA: TGTGCCAGCAGTGAGTGGTCGTCGGACAATCAGCCCCAGCATTTT; CDR3 protein: CASSEWSSDNQPQHF; CDR3 length: 15; J gene: TRBJ1-5; clone size: few; D gene: .; V gene: TRBV6-1
CDR3 DNA: TGTGCCATCCGGGGGGATGGCACAGATACGCAGTATTTT; CDR3 protein: CAIRGDGTDTQYF; CDR3 length: 13; J gene: TRBJ2-3; clone size: once; D gene: TRBD2; V gene: TRBV10-3
CDR3 DNA: TGTGCCAGCAGAGGACAGGGGACCACCTACGAGCAGTACTTC; CDR3 protein: CASRGQGTTYEQYF; CDR3 length: 14; J gene: TRBJ2-7; clone size: .; D gene: TRBD1; V gene: TRBV6-1
CDR3 DNA: TGTGCCAGCAGTTCAGATGAATTGATAGGCACTGAAGCTTTCTTT; CDR3 protein: CASSSDELIGTEAFF; CDR3 length: 15; J gene: TRBJ1-1; clone size: .; D gene: .; V gene: TRBV6-1
CDR3 DNA: TGTGCCAGCAGTTACTCCTTCAGGGTCGGCTACGAGCAGTACTTC; CDR3 protein: CASSYSFRVGYEQYF; CDR3 length: 15; J gene: TRBJ2-7; clone size: .; D gene: .; V gene: TRBV6-5
CDR3 DNA: TGTGCCACAGACACTCCTTCCTACGAGCAGTACTTC; CDR3 protein: CATDTPSYEQYF; CDR3 length: 12; J gene: TRBJ2-7; clone size: .; D gene: .; V gene: TRBV6-6
CDR3 DNA: TGTGCCAGCAGCCACCCACCGGGACAGGGGGCTTATGGCTACACCTTC; CDR3 protein: CASSHPPGQGAYGYTF; CDR3 length: 16; J gene: TRBJ1-2; clone size: .; D gene: TRBD1; V gene: TRBV7-9
CDR3 DNA: TGTGCCAGCAGATTGGACAGGGGGCGCGACGAGCAGTACTTC; CDR3 protein: CASRLDRGRDEQYF; CDR3 length: 14; J gene: TRBJ2-7; clone size: .; D gene: TRBD1; V gene: TRBV2
CDR3 DNA: TGTGCCAGTGAAAGGACAGCAGCCTATGGCTACACCTTC; CDR3 protein: CASERTAAYGYTF; CDR3 length: 13; J gene: TRBJ1-2; clone size: .; D gene: .; V gene: TRBV19
CDR3 DNA: TGTGCCAGCAGTCGCACCGGGACAGGGGGCGCAGAGCAGTACTTC; CDR3 protein: CASSRTGTGGAEQYF; CDR3 length: 15; J gene: TRBJ2-7; clone size: once; D gene: TRBD1; V gene: TRBV6-5
CDR3 DNA: TGTGCCAGCAGCTTGTCGGCAGGGAGTGACATTCAGTACTTC; CDR3 protein: CASSLSAGSDIQYF; CDR3 length: 14; J gene: TRBJ2-4; clone size: .; D gene: .; V gene: TRBV5-6
CDR3 DNA: TGTGCCAGCAATTCAATCGGGACATTCCCCTACGAGCAGTACTTC; CDR3 protein: CASNSIGTFPYEQYF; CDR3 length: 15; J gene: TRBJ2-7; clone size: .; D gene: .; V gene: TRBV28